This TCR beta chain is from a study of T cell responses to AZD1222 COVID-19 vaccine. Findings of the study overall: Most donors were white British, females outnumbered males, and clonal diversity was possibly underestimated. The reported proportion of spike-specific TCRs targeting unmutated variant regions was nearly half.

On this clone: The antigen is undetermined.

Assay used: immunoSEQ multiplex PCR; TCRdb lists only in-frame clones, some missing. The sample consists of about 160,000 clones, 80% to 90% of them appearing once. The TCR originated in an adult in good health. This material consisted of peripheral blood, taken on day 0 of AZD1222 vaccination.

CDR3 DNA sequence: TGTGCCAGCAGCCCAAGGGTCGTGGAAGTGGTCGAGCAGTACTTC. Translation gives CASSPRVVEVVEQYF. The chain employs TRBV3-1 (or the pseudogene TRBV3-2) and TRBJ2-7; D unclear. Trimming shortened V by 4 bases and J by 6 bases, and 19 bases separated the two germline ends. The CDR3 is 15 residues long. Germline assignment: CDR1 LGHDT and CDR2 YNNKEL (reference sequence).